These 18 T cell receptor beta chains were sequenced from one sample in a study of blood T cell repertoires in COVID-19. Some clones are missing from TCRdb's copy, which holds only in-frame ones; the method was immunoSEQ multiplex PCR. This sample has approximately 260,000 clones, with about 88% found just once. The sample was peripheral blood. The receptors come from a man aged 18 to 30 with active or convalescent COVID-19.

The rearrangement joins TRBV18 to TRBJ2-7; 9 nucleotides align to TRBD1. J was trimmed by 5 bases and V by 3 bases; bases with no gene match: 2. Germline lookup yields CDR1 KGHSH and CDR2 LQKENI. This CDR3 region has 13 residues. CDR3 bases: TGTGCCAGCTCACCTGGACAGGGGAACGAGCAGTACTTC. Translating it yields CASSPGQGNEQYF.

The chain employs TRBV28 and TRBJ1-6; TRBD1 aligns across 8 bases. With V trimmed by 8 bases and J by 7 bases, 10 bases remained unmatched. This CDR3 is 15 amino acids long. Looked up from germline, CDR1 is MDHEN and CDR2 is SYDVKM. The CDR3 protein is CASHRGQELNSPLHF. DNA for the CDR3: TGTGCCAGCCATCGGGGACAGGAATTAAATTCACCCCTCCACTTT. Full variable domain (rest looked up from reference TRBV28 and TRBJ1-6): DVKVTQSSRYLVKRTGEKVFLECVQDMDHENMFWYRQDPGLGLRLIYFSYDVKMKEKGDIPEGYSVSREKKERFSLILESASTNQTSMYLCASHRGQELNSPLHFGNGTRLTVT.

This sequence joins TRBV19 and TRBJ2-3; 8 bases agree with TRBD1. This CDR3 spans 16 amino acids. Unmatched junction bases numbered 12, after V lost 4 bases and J lost 6 bases. Germline lookup yields CDR1 LNHDA and CDR2 SQIVND (reference sequence). The CDR3 sequence: CASSKGQGAPFDTQYF. CDR3 nucleotide sequence: TGTGCCAGTAGTAAGGGGCAGGGGGCCCCCTTTGATACGCAGTATTTT.

This chain uses TRBV19 with TRBJ2-2; 10 nucleotides line up with TRBD1. The CDR3 contains 16 residues. Germline V gene data show CDR1 as LNHDA and CDR2 as SQIVND (reference sequence). V gave up 4 bases and J gave up 6 bases; unmatched junction bases: 8. This CDR3 reads CASSTWGTGESGELFF. The CDR3 bases are TGTGCCAGTAGTACCTGGGGGACAGGGGAATCCGGGGAGCTGTTTTTT.

The V and J genes are TRBV7-9 and TRBJ1-6, with a weak D call TRBD1 (5 bases). Trimming left V 1 base short and J 5 bases short, with 9 bases between. The CDR3 is made up of 15 amino acids. Germline-derived CDR1 and CDR2 are SEHNR and FQNEAQ (reference sequence). The CDR3 loop is CASSLGQTDNSPLHF. The CDR3 DNA reads as TGTGCCAGCAGCTTAGGACAGACCGATAATTCACCCCTCCACTTT.

The J gene is TRBJ2-2, the V gene TRBV7-2; D uncertain. In germline, CDR1 is SGHTA, CDR2 FQGNSA. The CDR3 covers 12 residues. V dropped 3 bases and J dropped 8 bases, with 7 bases sitting between them. CDR3 nucleotide sequence: TGTGCCAGCAGCTTTACGCGGGGGGAGCTGTTTTTT. It codes for CASSFTRGELFF.

J is TRBJ2-5 and V is TRBV11-3, with 11 bases aligning to TRBD2. The trim removed 4 bases at V and 6 bases at J, leaving 19 bases unmatched. The CDR3 loop spans 19 amino acids. CDR1 is SGHNT, CDR2 YENEEA, per germline. The CDR3 nucleotides read TGTGCCAGCAGCTCACTCAGGCCTATTCTAGCGGGGGGAGAAAAGACCCAGTACTTC. Its translation is CASSSLRPILAGGEKTQYF.

The chain combines TRBV19 with TRBJ1-1; D gene ambiguous. The germline V and J ends were trimmed by 3 bases and 7 bases, with 9 bases remaining between them. The CDR3 spans 12 residues. Germline V gene sequence: CDR1 LNHDA, CDR2 SQIVND (reference sequence). CDR3 sequence (DNA): TGTGCCAGTAGTATTGTCGGGATTGAAGCTTTCTTT. It specifies CASSIVGIEAFF.

The chain carries TRBV7-3 and TRBJ1-1, with D perhaps TRBD1 (5 bases). The ends were cut back, 5 bases at V and 1 base at J, with 11 bases in the middle. Germline CDR1 reads SGHTA; CDR2 reads FQGTGA. The CDR3 length is 14 residues. The CDR3 DNA follows: TGTGCCAGCAGCCGCGGAGACAGGAACACTGAAGCTTTCTTT. Its translation: CASSRGDRNTEAFF.

This clone was detected a few times. The rearrangement links TRBV3-1 (or the pseudogene TRBV3-2) to TRBJ1-5; 7 bases align to TRBD1. This CDR3 is built from 15 residues. From germline, CDR1 is LGHDT and CDR2 YNNKEL (reference sequence). V gave up 1 base and J gave up 5 bases; unmatched junction bases: 5. In DNA, the CDR3 is TGTGCCAGCAGCCAAGGAACAGGGGTTCATCAGCCCCAGCATTTT. Translating it yields CASSQGTGVHQPQHF.

CDR3 coding DNA: TGTGCCAGCAGCCTAGCGGGAGTCCACGAGCAGTACTTC. Protein: CASSLAGVHEQYF. The genes are TRBV6-5 and TRBJ2-7; 10 positions agree with TRBD2. The V gene end was trimmed by 6 bases and the J gene end by 5 bases; junction bases not matched to a gene: 4. The CDR3 contains 13 residues. Per germline, CDR1 MNHEY and CDR2 SVGAGI.

The V and J genes are TRBV5-6 and TRBJ2-3; weak D call: TRBD1 (5 bases). CDR3 length: 14 residues. V was shortened by 3 bases and J by 5 bases, with 13 bases between the two germline ends. From germline, CDR1 is SGHDT and CDR2 YYEEEE. The CDR3 DNA follows: TGTGCCAGCAGCTCTCAAGGGGCACAAGATACGCAGTATTTT. Translated, it gives CASSSQGAQDTQYF.

For this clone: This CDR3 is also generated by other DNA sequences in the sample. The gene calls are TRBV29-1 and TRBJ1-3; D is perhaps TRBD1 (6 bases). Per germline, CDR1 SQVTM and CDR2 ANQGSEA. This CDR3 contains 13 residues. V gave up 2 bases and J gave up 2 bases, with 7 bases separating them. In nucleotides, the CDR3 is TGCAGCGTTGAACAGGGGACTGGAAACACCATATATTTT. Translation gives CSVEQGTGNTIYF.

CDR3 nucleotides: TGTGCCAGCAGCTTAGATGGCAGGGGTAACGAGCAGTACTTC. Encoded protein: CASSLDGRGNEQYF. J is TRBJ2-7 and V is TRBV7-2; possibly TRBD1 for D (6 bases). This CDR3 spans 14 amino acids. Trimming took off 1 base at V and 5 bases at J, with 12 bases between the two ends. Germline V CDR1 and CDR2: SGHTA, FQGNSA.

With respect to this clone: Mismatch with germline at one junction end may stem from a read error. The chain is built from TRBV5-4 and TRBJ1-1, with D perhaps TRBD1 (6 bases). Germline values: CDR1 SGHNT, CDR2 YYREEE (reference sequence). This CDR3 is 13 amino acids long. The CDR3, as DNA: TGTGCCAGCAGCTTGGAGGGAGTGACAGGTAGCCTCTTT. Amino acids: CASSLEGVTGSLF.

CDR3 amino acids: CASSPLAYNEQFF. Written as DNA, the CDR3 is TGTGCCAGCAGCCCTCTAGCCTACAATGAGCAGTTCTTC. The chain links TRBV9 to TRBJ2-1; D is unresolved. V was shortened by 4 bases and J by 2 bases, with 7 bases between the two germline ends. This CDR3 spans 13 amino acids. Germline V lookup: CDR1 SGDLS, CDR2 YYNGEE.

This sequence joins TRBV27 and TRBJ2-7, with 11 positions matching TRBD2. The germline V gene has CDR1 MNHEY and CDR2 SMNVEV (reference sequence). This CDR3 comprises 14 residues. The junction had 5 bases not matched to a gene; V was cut back by 4 bases and J by 6 bases. The CDR3 bases are TGTGCCAGCAGTTCCCTAGCGGGAGGTGGCGAGCAGTACTTC. It specifies CASSSLAGGGEQYF.

The chain links TRBV19 to TRBJ1-1, with D possibly TRBD1 on 6 matching bases. The CDR3 totals 14 residues. V was pared by 5 bases and J by 7 bases, with 17 bases between. Germline CDR1 LNHDA, CDR2 SQIVND (reference sequence). DNA for the CDR3: TGTGCCAGTAGTGTACGGGGGGCGTATCTTGAAGCTTTCTTT. Translating it yields CASSVRGAYLEAFF.